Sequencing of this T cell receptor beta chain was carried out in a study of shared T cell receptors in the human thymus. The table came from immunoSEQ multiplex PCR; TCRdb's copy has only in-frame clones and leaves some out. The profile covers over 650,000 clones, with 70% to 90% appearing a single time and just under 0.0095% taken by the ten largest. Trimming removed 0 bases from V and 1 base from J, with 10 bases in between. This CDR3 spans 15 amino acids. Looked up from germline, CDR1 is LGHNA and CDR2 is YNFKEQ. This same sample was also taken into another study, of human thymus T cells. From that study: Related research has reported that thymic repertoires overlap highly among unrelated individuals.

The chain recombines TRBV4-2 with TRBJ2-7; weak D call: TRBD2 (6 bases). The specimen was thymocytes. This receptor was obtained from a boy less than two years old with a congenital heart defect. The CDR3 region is CASSQEEGLSYEQYF. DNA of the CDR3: TGTGCCAGCAGCCAAGAGGAGGGTCTATCCTACGAGCAGTACTTC.